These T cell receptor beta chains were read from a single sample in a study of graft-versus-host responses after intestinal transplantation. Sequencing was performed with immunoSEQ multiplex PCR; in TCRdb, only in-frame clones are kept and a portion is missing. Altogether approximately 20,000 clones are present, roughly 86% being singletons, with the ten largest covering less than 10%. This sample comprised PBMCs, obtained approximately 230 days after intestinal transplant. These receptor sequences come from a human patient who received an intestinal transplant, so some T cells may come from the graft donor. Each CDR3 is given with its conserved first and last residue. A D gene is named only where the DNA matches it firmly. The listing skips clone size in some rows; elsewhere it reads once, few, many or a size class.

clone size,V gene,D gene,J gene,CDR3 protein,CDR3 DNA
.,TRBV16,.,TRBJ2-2,CASSPGSTGELFF,TGTGCCAGCAGCCCCGGGAGCACCGGGGAGCTGTTTTTT
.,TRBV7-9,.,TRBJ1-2,CASGRLANYGYTF,TGTGCCAGCGGGCGGCTAGCTAACTATGGCTACACCTTC
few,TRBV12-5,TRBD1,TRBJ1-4,CASGPTGVEEKLFF,TGTGCTAGTGGGCCGACAGGGGTCGAGGAAAAACTGTTTTTT
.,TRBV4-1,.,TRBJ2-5,CASSQEGRAGETQYF,TGCGCCAGCAGCCAAGAGGGCAGGGCCGGCGAGACCCAGTACTTC
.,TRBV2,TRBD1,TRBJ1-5,CASRVDRAGNQPQHF,TGTGCCAGCAGAGTGGACAGGGCGGGCAATCAGCCCCAGCATTTT
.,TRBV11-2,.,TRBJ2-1,CASSYSGGGLSSYNEQFF,TGTGCCAGCAGCTACTCCGGCGGGGGCCTGAGCTCCTACAATGAGCAGTTCTTC
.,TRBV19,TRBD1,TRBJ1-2,CASSPLSVRLPGQKTNYGYTF,TGTGCCAGTAGTCCCCTATCTGTCCGACTTCCGGGACAGAAGACTAACTATGGCTACACCTTC
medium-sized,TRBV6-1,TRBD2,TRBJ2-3,CASSEGTSGGDTQYF,TGTGCCAGCAGTGAAGGGACTAGCGGGGGAGATACGCAGTATTTT
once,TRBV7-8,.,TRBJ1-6,CASSFVGAASDSPLHF,TGTGCCAGCAGCTTTGTAGGTGCAGCGTCCGATTCACCCCTCCACTTT
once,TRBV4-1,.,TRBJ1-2,CASSPAGPHGYTF,TGCGCCAGCAGCCCGGCAGGCCCTCATGGCTACACCTTC
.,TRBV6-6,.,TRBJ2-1,CASSTDQNEQFF,TGTGCCAGCAGCACCGACCAGAATGAGCAGTTCTTC
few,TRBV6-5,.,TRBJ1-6,CASSTKGYSPLHF,TGTGCCAGCAGTACCAAAGGGTACTCACCCCTCCACTTT
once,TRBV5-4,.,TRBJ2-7,CASSLGGRDEQYF,TGTGCCAGCAGCTTGGGGGGGCGAGACGAGCAGTACTTC
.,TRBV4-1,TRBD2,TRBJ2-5,CASSQDGSGGAQTQYF,TGCGCCAGCAGCCAAGATGGGAGCGGGGGGGCGCAGACCCAGTACTTC
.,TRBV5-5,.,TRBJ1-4,CASSFEVHNEKLFF,TGTGCCAGCAGCTTCGAGGTCCATAATGAAAAACTGTTTTTT
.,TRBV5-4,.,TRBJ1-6,CASSLEIGLRNSPLHF,TGTGCCAGCAGCTTGGAGATTGGGCTACGGAATTCACCCCTCCACTTT
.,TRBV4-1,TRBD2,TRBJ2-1,CASSLTPRGGHNEQFF,TGCGCCAGCAGCCTAACACCTCGGGGGGGCCACAATGAGCAGTTCTTC
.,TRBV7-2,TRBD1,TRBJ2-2,CASSSRQGANTGELFF,TGTGCCAGCAGCTCCCGACAGGGGGCGAACACCGGGGAGCTGTTTTTT
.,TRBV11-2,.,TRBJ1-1,CASSLAAGAFF,TGTGCCAGCAGCTTAGCAGCGGGAGCTTTCTTT
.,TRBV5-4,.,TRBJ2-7,CASSPGGTAFYEQYF,TGTGCCAGCAGCCCTGGGGGGACAGCTTTCTACGAGCAGTACTTC
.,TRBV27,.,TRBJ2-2,CASSLGVANTGELFF,TGTGCCAGCAGTTTAGGGGTTGCCAACACCGGGGAGCTGTTTTTT
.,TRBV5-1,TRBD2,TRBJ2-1,CASSPSGAGRDEQFF,TGCGCCAGCAGCCCGAGCGGGGCTGGCAGAGATGAGCAGTTCTTC
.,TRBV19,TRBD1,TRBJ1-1,CASSILWTGEIGNTEAFF,TGTGCCAGTAGTATACTCTGGACAGGGGAGATCGGGAACACTGAAGCTTTCTTT
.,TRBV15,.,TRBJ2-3,CATSRARGDGGSDTQYF,TGTGCCACCAGCAGAGCCAGGGGGGACGGGGGGTCAGATACGCAGTATTTT
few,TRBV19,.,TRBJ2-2,CATAGTPIYTGELFF,TGTGCCACGGCGGGAACACCAATATACACCGGGGAGCTGTTTTTT
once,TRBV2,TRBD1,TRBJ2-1,CASTAWEQGAIYNEQFF,TGTGCCAGCACCGCATGGGAACAGGGGGCGATTTACAATGAGCAGTTCTTC
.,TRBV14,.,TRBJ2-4,CASSQGALAKNIQYF,TGTGCCAGCAGCCAGGGAGCACTAGCCAAAAACATTCAGTACTTC
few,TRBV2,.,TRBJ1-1,CASSEGALEAFF,TGTGCCAGCAGTGAAGGGGCACTTGAAGCTTTCTTT
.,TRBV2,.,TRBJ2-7,CASRAGAYEQYF,TGTGCCAGCAGGGCAGGGGCCTACGAGCAGTACTTC
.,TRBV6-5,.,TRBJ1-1,CASSYSRGTEAFF,TGTGCCAGCAGTTACTCGCGAGGCACTGAAGCTTTCTTT
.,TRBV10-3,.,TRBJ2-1,CAISESNGYNEQFF,TGTGCCATCAGTGAGTCGAATGGGTACAATGAGCAGTTCTTC
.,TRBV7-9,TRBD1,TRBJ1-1,CASSLGQGNTEAFF,TGTGCCAGCAGCTTAGGACAGGGGAACACTGAAGCTTTCTTT
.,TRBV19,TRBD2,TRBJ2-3,CASTPKGRASSTDTQYF,TGTGCCAGTACCCCGAAGGGGAGGGCCTCTAGCACAGATACGCAGTATTTT
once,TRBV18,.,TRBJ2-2,CASSSLSTGELFF,TGTGCCAGCTCGAGCCTTTCGACCGGGGAGCTGTTTTTT
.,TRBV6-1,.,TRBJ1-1,CASGRDRTEAFF,TGTGCCAGCGGTAGGGATAGGACTGAAGCTTTCTTT
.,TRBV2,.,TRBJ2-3,CASIAAGITDTQYF,TGTGCCAGCATAGCTGCGGGAATAACAGATACGCAGTATTTT
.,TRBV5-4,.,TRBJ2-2,CASSLGQVNTGELFF,TGTGCCAGCAGCTTGGGACAGGTGAACACCGGGGAGCTGTTTTTT
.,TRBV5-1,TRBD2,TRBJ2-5,CASRELAGGQETQYF,TGCGCCAGCAGAGAACTAGCGGGGGGACAAGAGACCCAGTACTTC
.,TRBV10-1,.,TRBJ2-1,CASSQGLNEQFF,TGCGCCAGCAGTCAGGGGCTGAATGAGCAGTTCTTC
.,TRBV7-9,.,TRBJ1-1,CASSTSGRGTEAFF,TGTGCCAGCAGCACCTCTGGGAGAGGGACTGAAGCTTTCTTT
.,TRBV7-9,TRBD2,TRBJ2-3,CASSLGLAGGPGKDTQYF,TGTGCCAGCAGCCTCGGACTAGCGGGGGGGCCCGGTAAAGATACGCAGTATTTT
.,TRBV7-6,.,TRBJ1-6,CASSPRVAGSSYNSPLHF,TGTGCCAGCAGCCCTAGAGTCGCGGGAAGCTCCTATAATTCACCCCTCCACTTT
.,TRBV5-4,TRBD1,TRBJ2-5,CASSHPAGTGVSETQYF,TGTGCCAGCAGCCACCCTGCCGGGACAGGGGTCTCAGAGACCCAGTACTTC
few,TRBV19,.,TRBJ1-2,CASSIREEVSGYTF,TGTGCCAGTAGTATCCGCGAGGAAGTGAGCGGCTACACCTTC
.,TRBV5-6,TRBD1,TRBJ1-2,CASSLKGALPFMYGYTF,TGTGCCAGCAGCTTGAAGGGGGCGCTCCCCTTTATGTATGGCTACACCTTC
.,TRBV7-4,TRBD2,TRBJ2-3,CASSLERGGPDTQYF,TGTGCCAGCAGCTTAGAGCGGGGGGGGCCCGATACGCAGTATTTT
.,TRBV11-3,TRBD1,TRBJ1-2,CASSLRQGTNYGYTF,TGTGCCAGCAGCTTACGACAGGGGACTAACTATGGCTACACCTTC
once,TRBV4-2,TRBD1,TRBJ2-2,CASSHPGTGESRGELFF,TGTGCCAGCAGCCATCCAGGGACAGGGGAATCACGCGGGGAGCTGTTTTTT
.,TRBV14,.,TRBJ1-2,CASSQSPPKYGYTF,TGTGCCAGCAGCCAAAGCCCCCCCAAGTATGGCTACACCTTC
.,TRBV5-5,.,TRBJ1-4,CASSLGPGEEKLFF,TGTGCCAGCAGCTTGGGTCCGGGAGAAGAAAAACTGTTTTTT